One sample yielded the 10 T cell receptor beta chains listed below, sequenced in a study of Ad26.COV2.S vaccination and SARS-CoV-2 variants. Profiled with immunoSEQ multiplex PCR; TCRdb holds only in-frame clones, not every one. The table lists 400,000 to 450,000 clones, roughly 90% of them singletons. The sample's treatment: over 15 received Ad26.COV2.S at low or high dose, single or two shots; about 5 received placebo; per-sample allocation not given. Samples came from day 63 after the first vaccine or placebo injection. This specimen consisted of peripheral blood, obtained in a trial of Ad26.COV2.S vaccine versus placebo. These receptors were collected from a person between 18 and 59 years old who received the Ad26.COV2.S COVID-19 vaccine or a placebo.

This sequence joins TRBV7-6 and TRBJ2-2, with 15 bases lining up with TRBD2. This CDR3 comprises 20 residues. V trimming: 2 bases; J trimming: 5 bases; junction bases outside the gene matches: 12. Germline V gene lookup returns CDR1 SGHVS and CDR2 FNYEAQ. The CDR3 region is CASSLLPGLAGGVGTGELFF. DNA for the CDR3: TGTGCCAGCAGCTTACTTCCGGGACTAGCGGGGGGAGTAGGGACCGGGGAGCTGTTTTTT.

This clone has only a few counts. The V call is TRBV9, the J call TRBJ2-7; 7 nucleotides agree with TRBD1. After removal of 0 bases from V and 2 bases from J, the junction contained 8 bases not matched to a gene. The CDR3 is 16 amino acids. Germline CDR1 is SGDLS and CDR2 is YYNGEE. The CDR3 is CASSVGQGKTAYEQYF. In nucleotides, the CDR3 is TGTGCCAGCAGCGTAGGACAGGGAAAAACAGCCTACGAGCAGTACTTC.

V is TRBV18 and J is TRBJ2-1; no definite D call. The CDR3 has 17 amino acids. With 2 bases removed from V and 0 bases from J, the gap between germline ends came to 14 bases. The germline gives CDR1 KGHSH, CDR2 LQKENI. CDR3 amino acids: CASSPRLGRSSYNEQFF. CDR3 nucleotide sequence: TGTGCCAGCTCACCAAGGCTCGGGCGGAGCTCCTACAATGAGCAGTTCTTC.

This chain joins TRBV3-1 (or the pseudogene TRBV3-2) and TRBJ2-4; D may be TRBD2 (5 bases). Trimming took off 1 base at V and 11 bases at J, with 12 bases between the two ends. CDR1 LGHDT and CDR2 YNNKEL come from the germline V gene (reference sequence). The CDR3 covers 13 residues. CDR3 DNA: TGTGCCAGCAGCCAAGTAGGACGGGAATTTCAGTACTTC. The encoded protein is CASSQVGREFQYF.

The V and J genes are TRBV19 and TRBJ2-5, with D perhaps matching TRBD1 (5 bases). CDR3 length: 13 residues. V dropped 3 bases and J dropped 5 bases, with 10 bases sitting between them. CDR1 and CDR2 (germline): LNHDA, SQIVND (reference sequence). The CDR3 loop is CASSIRVWETQYF. The CDR3 DNA reads TGTGCCAGTAGTATCAGGGTTTGGGAGACCCAGTACTTC.

The chain has TRBV6-5 and TRBJ2-5; D may be TRBD1 (5 bases). The V end was cut by 5 bases, the J end by 2 bases, with 12 bases between. This CDR3 has 14 residues. Germline values: CDR1 MNHEY, CDR2 SVGAGI. CDR3 sequence: CASSTGHRQETQYF. As DNA, the CDR3 is TGTGCCAGCAGTACAGGACATAGACAAGAGACCCAGTACTTC.

V is TRBV20-1 and J is TRBJ2-5, with D perhaps matching TRBD1 (5 bases). V dropped 7 bases and J dropped 1 base, with 7 bases sitting between them. This CDR3 comprises 11 residues. Germline lookup yields CDR1 DFQATT and CDR2 SNEGSKA (reference sequence). This CDR3 reads CSGQSQETQYF. In nucleotides, the CDR3 is TGCAGTGGACAGAGCCAAGAGACCCAGTACTTC.

V and J are TRBV12-3 or TRBV12-4 and TRBJ2-5; D is unclear. V shed 6 bases and J shed 5 bases, with 7 bases lying between them. The CDR3 totals 11 residues. The CDR3 bases are TGTGCCAGCAGCAGATGGGAGACCCAGTACTTC. Translation: CASSRWETQYF.

The chain links TRBV30 to TRBJ2-7; TRBD1 aligns across 7 bases. V trimming: 6 bases; J trimming: 3 bases; junction bases outside the gene matches: 5. The CDR3 spans 12 residues. Per the germline V gene, CDR1 is GTSNPN and CDR2 is SVGIG (reference sequence). Written as DNA, the CDR3 is TGTGCCTGCTGGGACAGTAACTACGAGCAGTACTTC. This gives the protein CACWDSNYEQYF.

This chain links TRBV5-8 with TRBJ1-2; D not certain. V shed 6 bases and J shed 1 base, with 10 bases lying between them. The CDR3 is made up of 13 amino acids. Germline loops: CDR1 SGHTS, CDR2 YDEGEE. CDR3 sequence (DNA): TGTGCCAGCACCAAAGGGCTTAACTATGGCTACACCTTC. Translated: CASTKGLNYGYTF.